This is a list of T cell receptor beta chains from one sample in a study of regulatory T cells in long-lasting Graves disease. TCRdb itself ran the multiplex PCR reads through MiXCR, one entry per CDR3 protein. Among around 510,000 distinct CDR3 sequences listed, less than 25% were seen once. This specimen consisted of peripheral blood mononuclear cells (PBMCs), obtained when the disease was refractory, from a patient treated with antithyroid drugs. The receptors were gathered from a female donor with Graves disease. Both conserved end residues are trimmed from each CDR3.

>TRBV30
ALHGGRSGNYGYT
>TRBV2
ASSEKVQETQY
>TRBV10-1
ASSPAGTGFGEQF
>TRBV30
AWSKLENIQY
>TRBV29-1
SVVTVSRNTEAF
>TRBV9
ASSEGLAKYNEQF
>TRBV7-7
ASSTGTGIETQY
>TRBV6-1
ASSESGTVYGYT
>TRBV15
ATSSEGSSYEQY
>TRBV10-3
AIRGTGENIQY
>TRBV29-1
SVELGSSYEQY
>TRBV5-1
ASSYFLAGAGTGELF
>TRBV15
ATSIARGNEQF
>TRBV5-1
ASSFNAGTAIGGTEAF
>TRBV9
ASSVWNGETQY
>TRBV28
ASTSGLNDNEQF
>TRBV7-9
ASSGTKDRGSYEQY
>TRBV11-2
ASSLPARLNTDTQY
>TRBV15
ATSGRQGAHSGNTIY
>TRBV28
AMRYAGHYT
>TRBV19
ASSTQGGTTTEAF
>TRBV27
ASRRAGVIYEQY
>TRBV29-1
SASNEKLF
>TRBV29-1
SVAAVIDRGTEAF
>TRBV20-1
SAPDRGKSGQY
>TRBV2
ASSGGGLGTEAF
>TRBV29-1
SVTGFGGYT
>TRBV27
ASSYNSNQPQH
>TRBV10-3
AISSGHSNQPQH
>TRBV6-5
ASSYSPRQY
>TRBV7-8
ASSLGLTGTTGREQY
>TRBV28
ASSLLPGRETQY
>TRBV12-3/TRBV12-4
ASSFRLAEVTQY
>TRBV20-1
SAGGPGGTEAF
>TRBV7-3
ASSLTPGETQY
>TRBV28
ASSPGTVTYEQY
>TRBV7-3
ASSRQISGTGELF
>TRBV10-1
ANSPTGTSAEQY
>TRBV28
ASRINYGYT
>TRBV28
ASGRGRTNQPQH
>TRBV19
ASSMEHPNTGELF
>TRBV20-1
SARDRSNSNQPQH
>TRBV5-1
ASSLTGGLMNTEAF
>TRBV28
ASASGQGATATIY